Following are 30 T cell receptor beta chains from one sample sequenced in a study of technical replicates of blood from a handful of donors. Clones were read by immunoSEQ multiplex PCR, and TCRdb kept only the in-frame ones, dropping some. The table has 7,500 to 9,000 clones, 90% seen once; the top ten hold over 10%. Sequenced: PBMCs. Every receptor here comes from a human donor in good health.

V usage is TRBV5-6 and J usage is TRBJ2-7; the D gene is possibly TRBD1 (7 bases). This CDR3 has 15 amino acids. Germline assignment: CDR1 SGHDT and CDR2 YYEEEE. V gave up 0 bases and J gave up 1 base, with 11 bases separating them. Here the CDR3 DNA reads TGTGCCAGCAGCTTGGAACAGGGGAGGTCCTACGAGCAGTACTTC. Residues: CASSLEQGRSYEQYF.

This chain joins TRBV6-1 and TRBJ2-3; 10 positions agree with TRBD2. The CDR3 contains 16 residues. Trimming took 0 bases from V and 1 from J; bases not matched to a gene: 1. Germline V CDR1 and CDR2: MNHNS, SASEGT. CDR3 amino acids: CASSEALAGGTDTQYF. For the CDR3, the DNA is TGTGCCAGCAGTGAAGCGCTAGCGGGAGGCACAGATACGCAGTATTTT.

The V call is TRBV5-6, the J call TRBJ2-7, with TRBD2 matching over 8 bases. V was pared by 0 bases and J by 5 bases, with 7 bases of the junction left unmatched. Germline V lookup: CDR1 SGHDT, CDR2 YYEEEE. CDR3 length: 15 amino acids. The chain's CDR3 is CASSLDVGRADEQYF. The CDR3 nucleotides read TGTGCCAGCAGCTTGGACGTCGGGAGGGCCGACGAGCAGTACTTC.

The V and J genes are TRBV6-5 and TRBJ1-1; D unclear. CDR3 length: 16 amino acids. The V end was cut by 2 bases, the J end by 1 base, with 14 bases between. From germline, CDR1 is MNHEY and CDR2 SVGAGI. The DNA for the CDR3 is TGTGCCAGCAGTTACGTCCCCGAACAGAGGAACACTGAAGCTTTCTTT. As protein: CASSYVPEQRNTEAFF.

The chain employs TRBV18 and TRBJ1-2; D gene ambiguous. This CDR3 has 15 residues. Deletions cut 5 bases from V and 7 bases from J, with 20 bases between. Germline CDR1 and CDR2: KGHSH and LQKENI. The CDR3 coding sequence is TGTGCCAGCTCAGAGTCGATAGGGAGTTCGTCTGGCTACACCTTC. It codes for CASSESIGSSSGYTF. Looking up the rest from reference TRBV18 and TRBJ1-2 gives the full variable domain: NAGVMQNPRHLVRRRGQEARLRCSPMKGHSHVYWYRQLPEEGLKFMVYLQKENIIDESGMPKERFSAEFPKEGPSILRIQQVVRGDSAAYFCASSESIGSSSGYTFGSGTRLTVV.

V gene TRBV7-9 combines with J gene TRBJ2-7; D possibly corresponds to TRBD2 (5 bases). CDR1 and CDR2 from the germline V gene are SEHNR and FQNEAQ (reference sequence). V was shortened by 3 bases and J by 0 bases, with 9 bases between the two germline ends. The CDR3 has 14 residues. The CDR3 loop is CASSLSGSSYEQYF. DNA of the CDR3: TGTGCCAGCAGCTTGAGCGGTTCCTCCTACGAGCAGTACTTC.

The gene calls are TRBV28 and TRBJ1-5; 7 nucleotides agree with TRBD1. The germline CDR1 and CDR2 sequences are MDHEN and SYDVKM. The CDR3 is 16 residues long. Losses at the gene ends were 7 bases for V and 6 bases for J; bases not matched to a gene: 15. CDR3 sequence: CASIPRGQGRGQPQHF. The CDR3 coding sequence is TGTGCCAGCATCCCAAGGGGGCAGGGCCGGGGTCAGCCCCAGCATTTT.

This chain joins TRBV5-8 and TRBJ2-2; possibly TRBD1 for D (6 bases). V shed 7 bases and J shed 0 bases, with 13 bases lying between them. Per the germline V gene, CDR1 is SGHTS and CDR2 is YDEGEE. The CDR3 runs to 15 residues. In DNA form, the CDR3 reads TGTGCCAGCTTACCGGGACAATCGAACACCGGGGAGCTGTTTTTT. Protein sequence: CASLPGQSNTGELFF.

J is TRBJ2-7 and V is TRBV6-6; TRBD2 matches 8 bases. The germline V gene has CDR1 MNHNY and CDR2 SVGAGI (reference sequence). This CDR3 contains 16 residues. The ends lost 0 bases at V and 3 bases at J; junction bases unmatched: 7. The CDR3 loop reads CASSYSKAGAGYEQYF. The CDR3 bases are TGTGCCAGCAGTTACTCGAAAGCGGGAGCTGGCTACGAGCAGTACTTC.

The CDR3 nucleotides read TGTGCCAGCAGCTTAGCACAGGGCTACGAGCAGTACTTC. This codes for CASSLAQGYEQYF. This chain connects TRBV7-9 to TRBJ2-7; maybe TRBD1 (6 bases). This CDR3 spans 13 amino acids. V was clipped by 0 bases and J by 3 bases, with 6 bases between them. CDR1 and CDR2 (germline): SEHNR, FQNEAQ (reference sequence). The whole variable domain, filled in from reference TRBV7-9 and TRBJ2-7, reads DTGVSQNPRHKITKRGQNVTFRCDPISEHNRLYWYRQTLGQGPEFLTYFQNEAQLEKSRLLSDRFSAERPKGSFSTLEIQRTEQGDSAMYLCASSLAQGYEQYFGPGTRLTVT.

In its sample, this clone was seen once. This sequence joins TRBV18 and TRBJ1-5; D might be TRBD1 (6 bases). The CDR3 covers 14 residues. Trimming left V 2 bases short and J 4 bases short, with 9 bases between. Germline CDR1 and CDR2: KGHSH and LQKENI. DNA for the CDR3: TGTGCCAGCTCACCAACAGGGATGAATCAGCCCCAGCATTTT. Its protein product is CASSPTGMNQPQHF.

This clone was detected a few times. This chain links TRBV2 with TRBJ1-5; tentative D call: TRBD1 (6 bases). In germline, CDR1 is SNHLY, CDR2 FYNNEI. The CDR3 loop spans 16 amino acids. V was clipped by 3 bases and J by 1 base, with 13 bases between them. Here the CDR3 DNA reads TGTGCCAGCAGTGAGCTGGGGGCGCGGAGCAATCAGCCCCAGCATTTT. As protein: CASSELGARSNQPQHF.

J is TRBJ1-2 and V is TRBV18; TRBD1 aligns across 7 bases. CDR1 and CDR2 (germline): KGHSH, LQKENI. There are 15 residues in the CDR3. Losses at the gene ends were 2 bases for V and 6 bases for J; bases not matched to a gene: 9. Here the CDR3 reads CASSPIDRAQDGYTF. The CDR3, as DNA: TGTGCCAGCTCACCAATCGACAGGGCTCAGGATGGCTACACCTTC. Based on the CDR3 plus reference TRBV18 and TRBJ1-2, the full variable domain is NAGVMQNPRHLVRRRGQEARLRCSPMKGHSHVYWYRQLPEEGLKFMVYLQKENIIDESGMPKERFSAEFPKEGPSILRIQQVVRGDSAAYFCASSPIDRAQDGYTFGSGTRLTVV.

This clone has a handful of counts. The chain has TRBV11-2 and TRBJ1-1; TRBD1 agrees at 7 bases. V lost 5 bases to trimming and J lost 7 bases; unmatched junction nucleotides: 7. Germline V CDR1 and CDR2: SGHAT, FQNNGV. The CDR3 is made up of 13 amino acids. Written as DNA, the CDR3 is TGTGCCAGCAGCCTAGGGACAGACCTTGAAGCTTTCTTT. This sequence encodes CASSLGTDLEAFF.

V and J are TRBV30 and TRBJ1-5, with D perhaps matching TRBD1 (5 bases). The CDR3 contains 14 residues. Germline loops: CDR1 GTSNPN, CDR2 SVGIG (reference sequence). V was trimmed by 0 bases and J by 5 bases, leaving 11 bases between them. CDR3 in DNA: TGTGCCTGGAGTGTAAACAGGAACGATCAGCCCCAGCATTTT. This translates into CAWSVNRNDQPQHF.

V is TRBV6-5 and J is TRBJ1-4; 7 bases align to TRBD1. The junction had 10 bases not matched to a gene; V was cut back by 6 bases and J by 6 bases. From germline, CDR1 is MNHEY and CDR2 SVGAGI. The CDR3 loop spans 15 amino acids. The CDR3 spells CASRSNRGRHEKLFF. For the CDR3, the DNA is TGTGCCAGCAGATCGAACAGGGGAAGGCATGAAAAACTGTTTTTT.

The rearrangement links TRBV2 to TRBJ1-2, with D possibly being TRBD1 (6 bases). Germline V gene data show CDR1 as SNHLY and CDR2 as FYNNEI. Trimming removed 7 bases at V and 0 bases at J, with 12 bases between. CDR3 length: 14 amino acids. CDR3 nucleotides: TGTGCCAGCACCCGGGACACCTCTAACTATGGCTACACCTTC. Amino acids: CASTRDTSNYGYTF. The entire variable domain, with the rest obtained from reference TRBV2 and TRBJ1-2, is as follows: EPEVTQTPSHQVTQMGQEVILRCVPISNHLYFYWYRQILGQKVEFLVSFYNNEISEKSEIFDDQFSVERPDGSNFTLKIRSTKLEDSAMYFCASTRDTSNYGYTFGSGTRLTVV.

V usage is TRBV7-6 and J usage is TRBJ2-1, with a weak D call TRBD1 (5 bases). CDR1 SGHVS and CDR2 FNYEAQ come from the germline V gene. Between the trimmed V and J ends, which lost 2 bases and 6 bases, there was a span of 14 bases. The CDR3 is made up of 15 amino acids. The CDR3 region has the DNA TGTGCCAGCAGCTTATTCCAGGGTTTCGCCAATGAGCAGTTCTTC. This codes for CASSLFQGFANEQFF.

The V gene is TRBV30, the J gene TRBJ1-2, with TRBD1 matching over 8 bases. CDR3 length equals 13 residues. CDR1 GTSNPN and CDR2 SVGIG come from the germline V gene (reference sequence). The junction had 8 bases not matched to a gene; V was cut back by 5 bases and J by 6 bases. CDR3 coding DNA: TGTGCCTGGGGCCCAGGGGGCAGGGATGGCTACACCTTC. It specifies CAWGPGGRDGYTF.

V is TRBV6-1 and J is TRBJ2-3, with TRBD1 matching 9 bases. This CDR3 has 15 amino acids. With V trimmed by 4 bases and J by 2 bases, 4 bases remained unmatched. CDR1 MNHNS and CDR2 SASEGT come from the germline V gene. CDR3 sequence reads: CASSAGTGHTDTQYF. As DNA, the CDR3 is TGTGCCAGCAGTGCCGGGACAGGGCACACAGATACGCAGTATTTT.

Here the CDR3 reads CASSLIQYEQYF. CDR3 sequence (DNA): TGTGCCAGCAGCTTAATCCAGTACGAGCAGTACTTC. The gene calls are TRBV7-9 and TRBJ2-7; D call uncertain. CDR1 and CDR2 (germline): SEHNR, FQNEAQ (reference sequence). V dropped 2 bases and J dropped 4 bases, with 6 bases sitting between them. The CDR3 is made up of 12 amino acids. Full variable domain (missing parts from reference TRBV7-9 and TRBJ2-7): DTGVSQNPRHKITKRGQNVTFRCDPISEHNRLYWYRQTLGQGPEFLTYFQNEAQLEKSRLLSDRFSAERPKGSFSTLEIQRTEQGDSAMYLCASSLIQYEQYFGPGTRLTVT.

The chain joins TRBV6-5 to TRBJ1-5, with a weak D call TRBD1 (5 bases). The CDR3 sequence is 14 residues long. Germline V lookup: CDR1 MNHEY, CDR2 SVGAGI. V was clipped by 6 bases and J by 7 bases, with 16 bases between them. CDR3 nucleotides: TGTGCCAGCAGCCGCCGGGGGGGTGGCCAGCCCCAGCATTTT. Translated, it gives CASSRRGGGQPQHF.

The chain joins TRBV6-6 to TRBJ2-2; TRBD2 matches 9 bases. Trimming removed 0 bases from V and 4 bases from J; junction bases left unmatched: 0. The length of the CDR3 is 15 residues. Germline values: CDR1 MNHNY, CDR2 SVGAGI (reference sequence). CDR3 sequence: CASSYSREGTGELFF. CDR3 nucleotides: TGTGCCAGCAGTTACTCGCGGGAGGGCACCGGGGAGCTGTTTTTT.

In its sample, this clone was seen a few times. V gene TRBV7-5 combines with J gene TRBJ1-1; TRBD1 reflects the table's D call only, with no check against the DNA. TRBV7-5 is a pseudogene. This CDR3 comprises 16 residues. Here the CDR3 DNA reads TGTGTCAGAACCCCATCCACTTCGGACACACCAACTGAAGCTTTCTTT. Amino acid sequence: CVRTPSTSDTPTEAFF.

The V and J genes are TRBV29-1 and TRBJ2-3, with 8 nucleotides matching TRBD2. The V gene's germline CDR1 is SQVTM and CDR2 ANQGSEA. The CDR3 sequence is 12 residues long. The V and J ends lost 7 bases and 6 bases, in that order; junction bases with no gene match: 6. CDR3 nucleotide sequence: TGCAGCGGCGGACTAGCTCAGGATACGCAGTATTTT. It is translated as CSGGLAQDTQYF.

J is TRBJ1-2 and V is TRBV19; tentatively, D is TRBD1 (6 bases). Looked up from germline, CDR1 is LNHDA and CDR2 is SQIVND (reference sequence). The CDR3 has 15 amino acids. V lost 7 bases to trimming and J lost 5 bases, with 20 bases between them. The CDR3 DNA sequence: TGTGCCAGTAATACGGGGTCAGACAGGATTTATGGCTACACCTTC. Protein product: CASNTGSDRIYGYTF.

The V and J genes are TRBV5-1 and TRBJ1-1, with TRBD1 matching 9 bases. V gave up 4 bases and J gave up 4 bases; unmatched junction bases: 8. Germline V gene data show CDR1 as SGHRS and CDR2 as YFSETQ. This CDR3 has 15 residues. The CDR3 loop reads CASSMTGGGGTEAFF. The CDR3 nucleotides are TGCGCCAGCAGCATGACAGGGGGGGGAGGCACTGAAGCTTTCTTT. Combining the CDR3 with reference TRBV5-1 and TRBJ1-1 gives the whole variable domain KAGVTQTPRYLIKTRGQQVTLSCSPISGHRSVSWYQQTPGQGLQFLFEYFSETQRNKGNFPGRFSGRQFSNSRSEMNVSTLELGDSALYLCASSMTGGGGTEAFFGQGTRLTVV.

This chain uses TRBV7-2 with TRBJ2-3; 8 nucleotides agree with TRBD2. Trimming took 2 bases from V and 6 from J; bases not matched to a gene: 4. Germline V CDR1 and CDR2: SGHTA, FQGNSA. CDR3 length equals 14 residues. CDR3 nucleotide sequence: TGTGCCAGCAGCTTAAGCGGGAGTCGGGATACGCAGTATTTT. Its protein product is CASSLSGSRDTQYF.

This clone occurred a few times. This chain connects TRBV29-1 to TRBJ2-5; the D is unclear. CDR1 SQVTM and CDR2 ANQGSEA come from the germline V gene. This CDR3 comprises 12 residues. The V end lost 5 bases, the J end lost 4 bases, and 11 bases lay between the germline ends. In DNA, the CDR3 is TGCAGCGTTCTCCCGATCGGAGAGACCCAGTACTTC. Its translation: CSVLPIGETQYF.

The J gene is TRBJ1-5, the V gene TRBV11-1, with D possibly TRBD1 on 6 matching bases. V was pared by 8 bases and J by 4 bases, with 12 bases between. Germline loops: CDR1 SGHAT, CDR2 FQDESV (reference sequence). The CDR3 contains 13 residues. For the CDR3, the DNA is TGTGCCAGCGCAAGGGGGTGGAATCAGCCCCAGCATTTT. This sequence encodes CASARGWNQPQHF.